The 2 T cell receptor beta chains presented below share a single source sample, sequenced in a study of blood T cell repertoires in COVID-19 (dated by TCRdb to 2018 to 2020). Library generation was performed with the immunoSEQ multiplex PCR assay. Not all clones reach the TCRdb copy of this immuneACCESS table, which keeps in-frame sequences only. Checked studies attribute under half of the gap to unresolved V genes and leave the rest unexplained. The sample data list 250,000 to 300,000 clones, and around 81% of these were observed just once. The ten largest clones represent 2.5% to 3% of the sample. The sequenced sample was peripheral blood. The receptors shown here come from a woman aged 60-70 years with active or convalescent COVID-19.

CDR3 in amino acids: CASSINKNTEAFF. As DNA, the CDR3 is TGTGCCAGCAGCATCAACAAGAACACTGAAGCTTTCTTT. The rearrangement uses TRBV7-3 and TRBJ1-1; unclear D gene. V gave up 5 bases and J gave up 1 base, with 8 bases separating them. The V gene's germline CDR1 is SGHTA and CDR2 FQGTGA. The CDR3 is 13 residues long.

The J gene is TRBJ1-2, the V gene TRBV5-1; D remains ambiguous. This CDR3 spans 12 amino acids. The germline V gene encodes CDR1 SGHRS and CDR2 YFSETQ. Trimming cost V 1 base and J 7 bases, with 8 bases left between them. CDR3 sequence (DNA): TGCGCCAGCAGCTTGAGCCCTAGTGGCTACACCTTC. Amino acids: CASSLSPSGYTF.